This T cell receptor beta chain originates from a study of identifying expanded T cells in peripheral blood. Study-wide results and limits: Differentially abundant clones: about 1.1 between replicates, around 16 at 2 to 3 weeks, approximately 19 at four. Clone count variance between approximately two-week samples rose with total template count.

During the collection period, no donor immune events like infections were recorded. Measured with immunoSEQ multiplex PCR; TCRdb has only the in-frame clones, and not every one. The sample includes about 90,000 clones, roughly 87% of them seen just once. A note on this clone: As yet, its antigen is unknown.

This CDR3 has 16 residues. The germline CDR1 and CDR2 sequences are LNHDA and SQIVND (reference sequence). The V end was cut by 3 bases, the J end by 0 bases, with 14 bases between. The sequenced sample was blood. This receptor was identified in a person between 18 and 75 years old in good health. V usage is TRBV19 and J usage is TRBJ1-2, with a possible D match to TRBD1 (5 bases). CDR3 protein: CASSIQGGPSNYGYTF. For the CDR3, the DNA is TGTGCCAGTAGTATCCAGGGTGGCCCCTCTAACTATGGCTACACCTTC.